The clone carrying this T cell receptor beta chain was recorded at least ten times. What it binds is unknown. TCRdb reprocessed the RACE reads via MiXCR and lists one record per CDR3 protein. The table shows some 50,000 distinct CDR3 sequences, with less than 4.5% occurring only once. Specified time point: healthy volunteer bleed at 2 weeks. The authors' total RNA extraction used unfractionated whole blood. This sample stems from a study of human T cells and chemical hapten exposure. Study-wide points: With regard to DPC sensitization, TCRs above 1 in 1000 frequency did not change.

CDR1 is SQVTM, CDR2 ANQGSEA, per germline. The V and J ends lost 8 bases and 2 bases, in that order; junction bases with no gene match: 9. This CDR3 is 14 amino acids long. The origin of this receptor is a human donor in good health. Some clones in this sample may be carry-over from other donors' samples. V gene TRBV29-1 combines with J gene TRBJ2-1; 7 bases line up with TRBD1. Material for sequencing was whole blood. The CDR3 here is CSSQEGAAYNEQFF. For the CDR3, the DNA is TGCAGCTCGCAAGAGGGGGCAGCCTACAATGAGCAGTTCTTC.